Below, 5 T cell receptor beta chains from the same sample are listed, as sequenced in a study of PD-1 blockade in classical Hodgkin lymphoma. Assay: immunoSEQ multiplex PCR; the TCRdb copy retains only in-frame clones and omits some. Here the sample spans approximately 4,400 clones, around 65% being singletons. Relapses following autologous stem cell transplantation were seen in all patients, with brentuximab vedotin exposure varying. This specimen was peripheral blood mononuclear cells (PBMCs), taken at baseline. These receptors came from a human donor with classical Hodgkin lymphoma.

The CDR3 loop is CASSLETNTEAFF. The CDR3 coding sequence is TGTGCCAGCAGCTTGGAGACGAACACTGAAGCTTTCTTT. The chain is built from TRBV7-6 and TRBJ1-1, with D unclear. The germline gives CDR1 SGHVS, CDR2 FNYEAQ. This CDR3 has 13 residues. The V end lost 3 bases, the J end lost 1 base, and 6 bases lay between the germline ends. Using reference TRBV7-6 and TRBJ1-1 for the parts outside the CDR3, the full variable domain is GAGVSQSPRYKVTKRGQDVALRCDPISGHVSLYWYRQALGQGPEFLTYFNYEAQQDKSGLPNDRFSAERPEGSISTLTIQRTEQRDSAMYRCASSLETNTEAFFGQGTRLTVV.

The CDR3 DNA sequence: TGTGCCAGCAGCCCGCCCCACAGGGTACGAAGCAATCAGCCCCAGCATTTT. Translated: CASSPPHRVRSNQPQHF. The chain joins TRBV28 to TRBJ1-5; weak D call: TRBD1 (6 bases). Germline V gene lookup returns CDR1 MDHEN and CDR2 SYDVKM. Deletions cut 6 bases from V and 1 base from J, with 19 bases between. The CDR3 length is 17 residues.

The chain uses TRBV7-8 and TRBJ1-1; possible D gene TRBD1, 6 bases. The CDR3 contains 17 residues. Trimming left V 1 base short and J 8 bases short, with 23 bases between. Germline V gives CDR1 SGHVS, CDR2 FQNEAQ. This chain's CDR3 is CASSLGRPRDGGMEAFF. CDR3 nucleotide sequence: TGTGCCAGCAGCTTAGGACGACCCCGAGACGGGGGCATGGAAGCTTTCTTT.

The chain recombines TRBV5-1 with TRBJ1-3; TRBD1 aligns across 7 bases. Germline CDR1 reads SGHRS; CDR2 reads YFSETQ. CDR3 length: 14 amino acids. V was pared by 4 bases and J by 2 bases, with 3 bases of the junction left unmatched. For the CDR3, the DNA is TGCGCCAGCAGCGGAGGGACAGCTGGAAACACCATATATTTT. As protein: CASSGGTAGNTIYF.

The V call is TRBV6-5, the J call TRBJ2-5; D remains ambiguous. The germline V gene encodes CDR1 MNHEY and CDR2 SVGAGI. V dropped 6 bases and J dropped 4 bases, with 18 bases sitting between them. The CDR3 loop spans 15 amino acids. Here the CDR3 DNA reads TGTGCCAGCAGAACATCCGGGCCAGTGCTAGAGACCCAGTACTTC. Translating gives CASRTSGPVLETQYF.